The sequence of this T cell receptor beta chain was determined in a study of identical twins. One entry per CDR3 protein, called by TCRdb with MiXCR from the 5' RACE reads. The sample shows about 530,000 distinct CDR3 sequences, about 20% of them seen only once. From germline, CDR1 is LNHNV and CDR2 YYDKDF (reference sequence). The germline V and J ends were trimmed by 0 bases and 9 bases, with 15 bases remaining between them. This CDR3 comprises 15 residues. The same data also contributed to another study, on yellow fever vaccine responses in identical twins.

Sequenced material: CD4+ T cells sorted from blood. V usage is TRBV15 and J usage is TRBJ2-1; D ambiguous. The sequence was collected from a woman aged 18-29 years in good health. CDR3 region: CATSRDPRAGSEQFF. CDR3 DNA sequence: TGTGCCACCAGCAGAGATCCCCGGGCAGGCAGTGAGCAGTTCTTC.